This is a list of T cell receptor beta chains from one sample in a study of shared clonotypes between healthy human individuals. Generated by immunoSEQ multiplex PCR, the TCRdb table keeps only in-frame clones and is missing some. The data contain millions of clones, about 92% of them seen just once; the ten biggest clones take up 0.11% to 0.15%. Material: naive CD4+ T cells sorted from blood. The source is a man aged 18 to 30 in good health. Both conserved end residues are part of each CDR3. The D gene is left open where the match is weak. Expanded clones are given a class, and other clones once, few, many or no size at all.

d_gene	v_gene	abundance	j_gene	CDR3nt	CDR3aa
NA	TRBV14	NA	TRBJ1-2	TGTGCCAGCAGCCGAGGGGGAACGGTCTTCCTCTATGGCTACACCTTC	CASSRGGTVFLYGYTF
NA	TRBV7-2	NA	TRBJ1-2	TGTGCCAGCGGCCGAGTTAATTTAGCTGGCTACACCTTC	CASGRVNLAGYTF
NA	TRBV6-6	NA	TRBJ1-6	TGTGCCAGCAGTTACTCGAAGGGAACACCCCTCCACTTT	CASSYSKGTPLHF
NA	TRBV5-4	few	TRBJ1-1	TGTGCCAGCAGCTTGGGGGAGGGGAGGTCCACTGAAGCTTTCTTT	CASSLGEGRSTEAFF
TRBD1	TRBV7-9	once	TRBJ2-3	TGTGCCAGCAGGCACTACACGGGACAGGTAACGACAGATACGCAGTATTTT	CASRHYTGQVTTDTQYF
NA	TRBV11-2	NA	TRBJ2-7	TGTGCCAGCAGCTTATTACCCGGGAAAGCCTACGAGCAGTACTTC	CASSLLPGKAYEQYF
NA	TRBV18	NA	TRBJ2-7	TGTGCCAGCTCACTAAACAGGGCCGAGCAGTACTTC	CASSLNRAEQYF
TRBD2	TRBV30	NA	TRBJ2-1	TGTGCCTGGAGCCGACTAGCGGGGGGGCCTGGGGATGAGCAGTTCTTC	CAWSRLAGGPGDEQFF
NA	TRBV4-3	NA	TRBJ2-7	TGCGCCAGCAGCCAAGAGGGGGGATCCGAGCAGTACTTC	CASSQEGGSEQYF
NA	TRBV6-9	NA	TRBJ2-4	TGTGCCAGCAGTCGACTCGGGTTGAAAGGGAACATTCAGTACTTC	CASSRLGLKGNIQYF
TRBD1	TRBV28	once	TRBJ1-2	TGTGCCAGCAGTCTTGGACAGGGTTATGGCTACACCTTC	CASSLGQGYGYTF
TRBD1	TRBV10-3	once	TRBJ1-2	TGTGCCATCAGTACAGGGGATCGGTATGGCTACACCTTC	CAISTGDRYGYTF
NA	TRBV7-3	NA	TRBJ2-5	TGTGCCAGCAGCCCGCTAGGGGGGACTACAGAGACCCAGTACTTC	CASSPLGGTTETQYF
NA	TRBV11-2	NA	TRBJ2-2	TGTGCCAGCAGCCTAGGAACATGGACAACGAACACCGGGGAGCTGTTTTTT	CASSLGTWTTNTGELFF
TRBD1	TRBV27	once	TRBJ1-3	TGTGCCAGCAGTCCTAATTATGGGACAGTCCCCTCTGGAAACACCATATATTTT	CASSPNYGTVPSGNTIYF
TRBD1	TRBV19	NA	TRBJ1-1	TGTGCCAGTAGTACCTGGGACAGGGGGCCTGATGAAGCTTTCTTT	CASSTWDRGPDEAFF
TRBD1	TRBV5-4	NA	TRBJ2-2	TGTGCCAGCAAGGTACTCGGGGGACAGGGAGGAACCGGGGAGCTGTTTTTT	CASKVLGGQGGTGELFF
NA	TRBV6-6	NA	TRBJ2-7	TGTGCCAGCAGTTACCCCGACAGGTTCTACTACGAGCAGTACTTC	CASSYPDRFYYEQYF
TRBD1	TRBV10-3	few	TRBJ1-4	TGTGCCATCAGTGAGGGGACAGAAAATGAAAAACTGTTTTTT	CAISEGTENEKLFF
NA	TRBV4-1	NA	TRBJ1-2	TGCGCCAGCAGCCAAGCCCCGTATGGCTACACCTTC	CASSQAPYGYTF
TRBD1	TRBV7-7	NA	TRBJ2-1	TGTGCTAGCAGTCAGGACAGGGCCAATGAGCAGTTCTTC	CASSQDRANEQFF
NA	TRBV19	once	TRBJ1-5	TGTGCCAGCAGCGTAGGACACCTTAATCAGCCCCAGCATTTT	CASSVGHLNQPQHF
NA	TRBV7-6	NA	TRBJ1-2	TGTGCCAGCAGGGCGGGTTCCCACTATGGCTACACCTTC	CASRAGSHYGYTF
NA	TRBV7-2	NA	TRBJ1-1	TGTGCCAGCAGGGGAACTGAAGCTTTCTTT	CASRGTEAFF
NA	TRBV30	NA	TRBJ1-4	TGTGCCTGGAGTGTACCCAGGCTAAATGAAAAACTGTTTTTT	CAWSVPRLNEKLFF
NA	TRBV18	few	TRBJ1-1	TGTGCCAGCTCACCGGTAGGTGGAAGTTACACTGAAGCTTTCTTT	CASSPVGGSYTEAFF